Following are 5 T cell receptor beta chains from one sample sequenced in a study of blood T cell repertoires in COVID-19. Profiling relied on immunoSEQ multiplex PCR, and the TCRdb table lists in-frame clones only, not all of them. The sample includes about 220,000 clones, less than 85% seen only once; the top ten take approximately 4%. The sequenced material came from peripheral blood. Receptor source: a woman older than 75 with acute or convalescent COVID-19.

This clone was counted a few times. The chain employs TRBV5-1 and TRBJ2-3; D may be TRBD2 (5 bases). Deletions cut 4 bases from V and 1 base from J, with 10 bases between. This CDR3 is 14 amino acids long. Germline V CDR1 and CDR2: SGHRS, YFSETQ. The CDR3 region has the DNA TGCGCCAGCAGCGGCGGAGGAGGCACAGATACGCAGTATTTT. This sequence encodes CASSGGGGTDTQYF.

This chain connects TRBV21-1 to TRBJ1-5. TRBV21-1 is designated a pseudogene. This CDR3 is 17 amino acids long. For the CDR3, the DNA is TGTGCCAGCCCCAAAAAACGGCGGGGGCAGGGAAATCAGCCCCAGCATTTT. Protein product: CASPKKRRGQGNQPQHF.

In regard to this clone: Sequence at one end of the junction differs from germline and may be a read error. The CDR3 DNA follows: TGTACCAGTAGCCCCAGTTTGAACACTGAAGCTTTCTTT. This codes for CTSSPSLNTEAFF. The chain links TRBV19 to TRBJ1-1; no clear D. This CDR3 region has 13 residues. CDR1 is LNHDA and CDR2 is SQIVND in the germline V gene (reference sequence).

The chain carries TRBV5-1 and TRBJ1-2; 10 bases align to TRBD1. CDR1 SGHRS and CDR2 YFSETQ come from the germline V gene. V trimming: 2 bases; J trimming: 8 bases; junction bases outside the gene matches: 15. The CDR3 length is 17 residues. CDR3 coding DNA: TGCGCCAGCAGCTTAGTTCCTGTGGGACAGGGGTTGGGCGGCTACACCTTC. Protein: CASSLVPVGQGLGGYTF.

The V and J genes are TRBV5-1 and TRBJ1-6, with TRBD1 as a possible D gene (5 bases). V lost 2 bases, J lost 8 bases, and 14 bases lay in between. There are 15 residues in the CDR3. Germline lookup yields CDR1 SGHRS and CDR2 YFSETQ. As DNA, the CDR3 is TGCGCCAGCAGCTTAAATCAGGGTAGAGATTCACCCCTCCACTTT. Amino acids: CASSLNQGRDSPLHF.